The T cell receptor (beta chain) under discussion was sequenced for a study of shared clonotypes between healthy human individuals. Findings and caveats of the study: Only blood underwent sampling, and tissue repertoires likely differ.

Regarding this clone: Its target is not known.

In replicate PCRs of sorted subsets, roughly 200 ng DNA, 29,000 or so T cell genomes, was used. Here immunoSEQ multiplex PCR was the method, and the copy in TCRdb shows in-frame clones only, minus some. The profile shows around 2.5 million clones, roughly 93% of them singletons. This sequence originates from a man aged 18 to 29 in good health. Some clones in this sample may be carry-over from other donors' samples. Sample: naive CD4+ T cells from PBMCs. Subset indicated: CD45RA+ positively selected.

The CDR3 loop is CASSDGVLAGGGLETQYF. In DNA, the CDR3 is TGTGCCAGCAGTGATGGCGTCCTAGCGGGAGGAGGCTTGGAGACCCAGTACTTC. The chain has TRBV2 and TRBJ2-5, with 11 bases identical to TRBD2. Germline V lookup: CDR1 SNHLY, CDR2 FYNNEI. Trimming removed 3 bases from V and 5 bases from J; junction bases left unmatched: 14. The CDR3 loop spans 18 amino acids.